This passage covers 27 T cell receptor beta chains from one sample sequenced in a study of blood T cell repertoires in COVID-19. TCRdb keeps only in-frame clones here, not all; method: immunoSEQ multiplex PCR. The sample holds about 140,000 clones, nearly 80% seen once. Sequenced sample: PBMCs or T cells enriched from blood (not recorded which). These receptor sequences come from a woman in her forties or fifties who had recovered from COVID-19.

The CDR3 spells CASSFSANSGNTIYF. For the CDR3, the DNA is TGTGCCAGCAGCTTCAGTGCCAACTCTGGAAACACCATATATTTT. The chain combines TRBV7-2 with TRBJ1-3; D ambiguous. CDR1 is SGHTA, CDR2 FQGNSA, per germline. V was cut by 3 bases and J by 0 bases, with 9 bases left in between. The CDR3 sequence is 15 residues long. The full variable domain, completed using reference TRBV7-2 and TRBJ1-3, is GAGVSQSPSNKVTEKGKDVELRCDPISGHTALYWYRQSLGQGLEFLIYFQGNSAPDKSGLPSDRFSAERTGGSVSTLTIQRTQQEDSAVYLCASSFSANSGNTIYFGEGSWLTVV.

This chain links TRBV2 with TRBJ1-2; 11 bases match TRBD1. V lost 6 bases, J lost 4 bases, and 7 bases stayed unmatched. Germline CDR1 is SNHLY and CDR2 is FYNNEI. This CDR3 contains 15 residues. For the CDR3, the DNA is TGTGCCAGCAGAAGAGTGGGACAGGGGGTCTATGGCTACACCTTC. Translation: CASRRVGQGVYGYTF.

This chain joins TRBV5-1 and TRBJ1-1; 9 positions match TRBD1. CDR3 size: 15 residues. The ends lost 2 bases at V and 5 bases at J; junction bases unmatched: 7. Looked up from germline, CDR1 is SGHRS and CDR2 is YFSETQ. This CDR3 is CASSFGDRGFTEAFF. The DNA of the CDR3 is TGCGCCAGCAGCTTTGGCGACAGGGGGTTTACTGAAGCTTTCTTT.

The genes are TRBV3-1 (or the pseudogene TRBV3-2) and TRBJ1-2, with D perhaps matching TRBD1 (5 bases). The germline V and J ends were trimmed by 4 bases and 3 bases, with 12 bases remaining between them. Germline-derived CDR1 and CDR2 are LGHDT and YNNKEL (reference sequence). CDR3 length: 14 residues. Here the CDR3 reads CASSLTVLDYGYTF. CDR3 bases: TGTGCCAGCAGCCTGACAGTCCTGGACTATGGCTACACCTTC.

The CDR3 protein is CAISELAGRAYNEQFF. The CDR3 nucleotides are TGTGCCATCAGTGAACTAGCGGGAAGGGCTTATAATGAGCAGTTCTTC. The chain carries TRBV10-3 and TRBJ2-1; 10 bases match TRBD2. Germline V CDR1 and CDR2: ENHRY, SYGVKD. V dropped 3 bases and J dropped 7; count of bases not matched to a gene: 9. The CDR3 is 16 amino acids.

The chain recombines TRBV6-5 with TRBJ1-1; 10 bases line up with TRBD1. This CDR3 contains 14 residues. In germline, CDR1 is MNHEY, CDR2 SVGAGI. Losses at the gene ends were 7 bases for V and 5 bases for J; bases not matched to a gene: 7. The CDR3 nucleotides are TGTGCCAGCACTCCCGACAGGGGGCGGACTGAAGCTTTCTTT. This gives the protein CASTPDRGRTEAFF.

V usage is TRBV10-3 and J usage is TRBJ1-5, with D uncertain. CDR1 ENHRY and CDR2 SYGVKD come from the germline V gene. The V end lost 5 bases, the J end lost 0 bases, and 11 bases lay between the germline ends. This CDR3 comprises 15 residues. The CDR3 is CAISSGSNSNQPQHF. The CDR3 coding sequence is TGTGCCATCAGTTCAGGTTCCAATAGCAATCAGCCCCAGCATTTT.

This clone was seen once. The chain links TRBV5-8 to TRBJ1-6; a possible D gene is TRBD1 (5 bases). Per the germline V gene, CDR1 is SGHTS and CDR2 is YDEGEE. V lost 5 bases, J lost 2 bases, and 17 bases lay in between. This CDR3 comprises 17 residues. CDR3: CASSPVTGLTYNSPLHF. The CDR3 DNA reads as TGTGCCAGCAGTCCTGTGACGGGACTTACCTATAATTCACCCCTCCACTTT.

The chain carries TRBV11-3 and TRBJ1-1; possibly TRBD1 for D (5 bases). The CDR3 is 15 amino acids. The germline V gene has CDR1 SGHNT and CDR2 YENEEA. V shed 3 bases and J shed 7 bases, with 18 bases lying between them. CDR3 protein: CASSFSGPPGGEAFF. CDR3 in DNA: TGTGCCAGCAGCTTTTCCGGTCCTCCGGGGGGTGAAGCTTTCTTT.

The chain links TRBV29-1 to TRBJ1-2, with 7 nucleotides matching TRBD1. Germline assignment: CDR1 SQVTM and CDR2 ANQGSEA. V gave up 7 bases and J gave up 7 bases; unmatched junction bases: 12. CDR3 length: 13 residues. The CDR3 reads CSGILVDRRGYTF. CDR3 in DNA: TGCAGCGGGATACTCGTGGACAGGCGTGGCTACACCTTC.

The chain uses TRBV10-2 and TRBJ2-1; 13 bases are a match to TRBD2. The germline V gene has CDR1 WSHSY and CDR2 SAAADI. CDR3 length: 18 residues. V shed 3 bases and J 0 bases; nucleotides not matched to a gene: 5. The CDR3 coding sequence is TGCGCCAGCAGTGACGGGACTAGCGGGACTCTCTCCTACAATGAGCAGTTCTTC. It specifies CASSDGTSGTLSYNEQFF.

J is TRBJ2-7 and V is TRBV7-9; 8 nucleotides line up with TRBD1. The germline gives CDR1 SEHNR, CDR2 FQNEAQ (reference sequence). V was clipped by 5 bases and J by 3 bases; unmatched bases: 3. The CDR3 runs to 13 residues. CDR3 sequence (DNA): TGTGCCAGCAGCCGAGGACAGGGCTACGAGCAGTACTTC. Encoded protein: CASSRGQGYEQYF.

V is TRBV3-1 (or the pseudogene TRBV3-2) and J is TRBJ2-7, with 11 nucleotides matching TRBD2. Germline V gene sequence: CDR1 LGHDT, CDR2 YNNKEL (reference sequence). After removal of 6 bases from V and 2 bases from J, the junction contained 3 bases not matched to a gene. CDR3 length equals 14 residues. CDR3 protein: CASRPSGRTYEQYF. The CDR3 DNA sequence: TGTGCCAGCAGGCCTAGCGGGAGGACCTACGAGCAGTACTTC.

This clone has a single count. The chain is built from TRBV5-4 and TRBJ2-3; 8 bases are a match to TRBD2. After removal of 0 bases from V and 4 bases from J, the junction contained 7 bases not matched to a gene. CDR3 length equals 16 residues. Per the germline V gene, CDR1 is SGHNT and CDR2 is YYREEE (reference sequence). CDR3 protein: CASSLEGGGRPDTQYF. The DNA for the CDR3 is TGTGCCAGCAGCTTGGAGGGGGGCGGGAGGCCAGATACGCAGTATTTT.

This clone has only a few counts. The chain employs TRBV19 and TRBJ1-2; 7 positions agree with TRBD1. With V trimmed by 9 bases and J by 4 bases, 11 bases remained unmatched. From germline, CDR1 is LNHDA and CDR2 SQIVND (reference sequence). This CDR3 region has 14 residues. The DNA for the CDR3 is TGTGCCAGCGGCTCTAGACAGGGAACCTATGGCTACACCTTC. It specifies CASGSRQGTYGYTF.

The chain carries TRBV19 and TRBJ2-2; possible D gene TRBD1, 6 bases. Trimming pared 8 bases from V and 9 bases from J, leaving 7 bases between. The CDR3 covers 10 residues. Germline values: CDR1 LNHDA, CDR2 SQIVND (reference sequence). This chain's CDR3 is CASGQRELFF. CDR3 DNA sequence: TGTGCCAGTGGACAGAGGGAGCTGTTTTTT.

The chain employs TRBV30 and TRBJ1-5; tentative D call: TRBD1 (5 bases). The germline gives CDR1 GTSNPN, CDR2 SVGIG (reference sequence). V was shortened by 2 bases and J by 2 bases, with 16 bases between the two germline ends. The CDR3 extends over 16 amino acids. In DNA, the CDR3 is TGTGCCTGGAGTCTCACGGGGGGTAGTGGCAATCAGCCCCAGCATTTT. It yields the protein CAWSLTGGSGNQPQHF.

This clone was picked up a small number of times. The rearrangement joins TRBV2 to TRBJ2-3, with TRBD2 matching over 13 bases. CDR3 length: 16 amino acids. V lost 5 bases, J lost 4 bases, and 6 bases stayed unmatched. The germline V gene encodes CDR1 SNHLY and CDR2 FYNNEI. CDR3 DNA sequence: TGTGCCAGCAGTAAGGGACTAGCGGGAAAGGCAGATACGCAGTATTTT. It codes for CASSKGLAGKADTQYF.

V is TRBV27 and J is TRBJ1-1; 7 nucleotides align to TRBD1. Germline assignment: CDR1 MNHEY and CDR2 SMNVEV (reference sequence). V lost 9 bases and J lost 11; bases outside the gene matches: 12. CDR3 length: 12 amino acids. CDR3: CASQTGESRAFF. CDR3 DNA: TGTGCCAGTCAAACAGGGGAGTCTCGGGCTTTCTTT.

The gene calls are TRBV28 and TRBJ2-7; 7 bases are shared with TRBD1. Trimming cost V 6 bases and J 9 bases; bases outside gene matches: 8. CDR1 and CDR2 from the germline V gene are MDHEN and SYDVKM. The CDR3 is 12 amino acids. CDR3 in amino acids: CASRITGAVQYF. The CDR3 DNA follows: TGTGCCAGCAGAATTACAGGGGCTGTGCAGTACTTC.

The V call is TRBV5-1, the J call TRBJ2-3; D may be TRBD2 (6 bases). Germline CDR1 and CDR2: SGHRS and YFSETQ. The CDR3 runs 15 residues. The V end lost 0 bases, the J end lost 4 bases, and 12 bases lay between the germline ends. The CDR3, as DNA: TGCGCCAGCAGCTTGGAAAGTTGGGGGGCAGATACGCAGTATTTT. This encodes CASSLESWGADTQYF.

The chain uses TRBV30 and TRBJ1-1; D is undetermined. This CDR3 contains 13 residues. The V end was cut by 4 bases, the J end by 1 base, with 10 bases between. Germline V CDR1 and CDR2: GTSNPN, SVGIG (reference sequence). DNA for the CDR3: TGTGCCTGGACCTTAAACAGGAACACTGAAGCTTTCTTT. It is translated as CAWTLNRNTEAFF.

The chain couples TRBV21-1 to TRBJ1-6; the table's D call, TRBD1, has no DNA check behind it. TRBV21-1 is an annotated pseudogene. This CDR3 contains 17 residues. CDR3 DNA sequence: TGTGCCAGCAGCAAAGTAGGGGGTCAGGGGGCGAGGACACCCCTCCACTTT. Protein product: CASSKVGGQGARTPLHF.

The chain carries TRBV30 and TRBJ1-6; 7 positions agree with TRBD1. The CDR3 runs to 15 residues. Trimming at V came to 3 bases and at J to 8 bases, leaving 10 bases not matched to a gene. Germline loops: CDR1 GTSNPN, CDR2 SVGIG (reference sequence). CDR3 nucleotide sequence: TGTGCCTGGAGGACCCTGACAGGGAAAGATTCACCCCTCCACTTT. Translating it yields CAWRTLTGKDSPLHF.

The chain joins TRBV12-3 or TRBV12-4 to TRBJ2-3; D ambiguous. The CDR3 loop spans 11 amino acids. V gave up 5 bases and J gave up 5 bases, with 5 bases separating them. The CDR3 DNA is TGTGCCAGCAGTCCCAGAGATACGCAGTATTTT. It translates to CASSPRDTQYF.

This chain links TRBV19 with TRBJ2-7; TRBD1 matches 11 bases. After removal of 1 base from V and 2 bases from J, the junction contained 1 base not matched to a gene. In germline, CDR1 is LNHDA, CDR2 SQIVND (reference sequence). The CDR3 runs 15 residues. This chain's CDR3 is CASSIAGQGAYEQYF. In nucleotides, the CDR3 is TGTGCCAGTAGTATAGCGGGACAGGGGGCCTACGAGCAGTACTTC.

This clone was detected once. The CDR3, as DNA: TGTGCCAGCAGCCTTATACAGGGGAACAATCAGCCCCAGCATTTT. This codes for CASSLIQGNNQPQHF. The chain has TRBV28 and TRBJ1-5; 7 bases map to TRBD1. Germline V gives CDR1 MDHEN, CDR2 SYDVKM. This CDR3 is 15 amino acids long. The J segment lost 3 bases and the V segment lost 6 bases, leaving 8 bases of the junction unmatched.